The rows below give T cell receptor beta chains drawn from one sample of a study of regulatory T cells in long-lasting Graves disease. TCRdb itself ran the multiplex PCR reads through MiXCR, one entry per CDR3 protein. There are 700,000 or so distinct CDR3 sequences in the sample; roughly 30% occur only once, and about two fifths lies in the top ten. The specimen was peripheral blood mononuclear cells (PBMCs), collected when the disease was refractory, from a patient treated with antithyroid drugs. These receptors came from a female donor with Graves disease. The CDR3 runs from the conserved cysteine through the conserved F or W. A D gene is named only where the DNA matches it firmly. Only part of the rows carry a size: once, few, many, or a class if the clone is expanded.

few | TRBJ1-5 | TRBD1 | TRBV30 | TGTGCCTGGCGACCCCCACGACAGGGGAATCAGCCCCAGCATTTT | CAWRPPRQGNQPQHF
once | TRBJ1-2 | TRBD1 | TRBV7-9 | TGTGCCAGCAGCCCGGACAGGGAAGGGGTCGGCTACACCTTC | CASSPDREGVGYTF
many | TRBJ1-2 | TRBD1 | TRBV7-9 | TGTGCCAGCAGTTCGACAGGGGGCTATGGCTACACCTTC | CASSSTGGYGYTF
. | TRBJ1-5 | . | TRBV6-5 | TGTGCCAGCAGTTACCCAGACTCGGGGAATCAGCCCCAGCATTTT | CASSYPDSGNQPQHF
. | TRBJ2-7 | TRBD2 | TRBV5-1 | TGCGCCAGCAGCCTCGCGGGAGCCATCTCCTACGAGCAGTACTTC | CASSLAGAISYEQYF
. | TRBJ2-7 | TRBD1 | TRBV10-3 | TGTGCCATCAGGGCAAACCGGGACAGGGGGCGCGACGAGCAGTACTTC | CAIRANRDRGRDEQYF
few | TRBJ2-7 | . | TRBV9 | TGTGCCAGCAGCGTAGGCCCCCCGAACAGGGTCCAACTCTACGAGCAGTACTTC | CASSVGPPNRVQLYEQYF
many | TRBJ2-7 | TRBD2 | TRBV6-1 | TGTGCCAGCAGTGAACTAGCGGGAAGGGGCTACGAGCAGTACTTC | CASSELAGRGYEQYF
many | TRBJ1-1 | TRBD1 | TRBV28 | TGTGCCAGCAACGGGGACAGCCCTCGTGGAACTGAAGCTTTCTTT | CASNGDSPRGTEAFF
few | TRBJ1-1 | . | TRBV10-3 | TGTGCCATCAAAGGAGAAATAAACACTGAAGCTTTCTTT | CAIKGEINTEAFF
. | TRBJ2-7 | . | TRBV27 | TGTGCCAGCAGTCCACACGACCGATACGAGCAGTACTTC | CASSPHDRYEQYF
. | TRBJ1-5 | TRBD1 | TRBV6-1 | TGTGCCAGCAGTCAATACAGGGGTGCTCAGCCCCAGCATTTT | CASSQYRGAQPQHF
. | TRBJ1-5 | . | TRBV20-1 | TGCAGTGCTAAACCCCATAGCAATCAGCCCCAGCATTTT | CSAKPHSNQPQHF
. | TRBJ1-1 | . | TRBV2 | TGTGCCAGTAGGGACGGTCGGGACGCTGAAGCTTTCTTT | CASRDGRDAEAFF
many | TRBJ2-2 | TRBD1 | TRBV12-3/TRBV12-4 | TGTGCCAGCAGTCCTCGACAGGGGACGAACACCGGGGAGCTGTTTTTT | CASSPRQGTNTGELFF
. | TRBJ1-4 | . | TRBV3-1 | TGTGCCAGCAGCCACGAACCGGGACATGGTACTGAAAAACTGTTTTTT | CASSHEPGHGTEKLFF
many | TRBJ1-5 | TRBD1 | TRBV6-1 | TGTGCCAGCAGTGAACTACAGGGGAACCAGCCCCAGCATTTT | CASSELQGNQPQHF
many | TRBJ1-4 | . | TRBV7-2 | TGTGCCAGCAGCAGAGGGGCGGACGTCATAGAAAAACTGTTTTTT | CASSRGADVIEKLFF
few | TRBJ1-1 | . | TRBV24-1 | TGTGCCACCAAATCGGACAGAGCCACTGAAGCTTTCTTT | CATKSDRATEAFF
. | TRBJ1-6 | TRBD1 | TRBV20-1 | TGCAGTGCTCGGGACAGGGGGCAATCACCCCTCCACTTT | CSARDRGQSPLHF
. | TRBJ2-4 | TRBD1 | TRBV30 | TGTGCCTGGAGTGAACAGGGGGCGGCCAAAAACATTCAGTACTTC | CAWSEQGAAKNIQYF
many | TRBJ1-1 | . | TRBV12-3/TRBV12-4 | TGTGCCAGCAGTACATCGTACACTGAAGCTTTCTTT | CASSTSYTEAFF
. | TRBJ1-2 | TRBD1 | TRBV14 | TGTGCCAGCAGCCCCCTCCCCGGACAGGGAAGGGATGGCTACACCTTC | CASSPLPGQGRDGYTF
once | TRBJ1-1 | . | TRBV5-1 | TGCGCCAGCAGTGTGGGGGGCTTTGGCACTGAAGCTTTCTTT | CASSVGGFGTEAFF
. | TRBJ1-1 | TRBD1 | TRBV9 | TGTGCCAGCAGCCCAACCGGGGAAACAGGGGTGGACACTGAAGCTTTCTTT | CASSPTGETGVDTEAFF
many | TRBJ2-2 | TRBD2 | TRBV12-3/TRBV12-4 | TGTGCCAGCAGTTTAGCGCGGGGGGCTGGCGGGGAGCTGTTTTTT | CASSLARGAGGELFF
many | TRBJ2-5 | TRBD1 | TRBV7-2 | TGTGCCAGCCGGGACAGGCGGCCTGGGGAGACCCAGTACTTC | CASRDRRPGETQYF
few | TRBJ2-7 | TRBD2 | TRBV6-1 | TGTGCCAGCAGATCGACTAGCGGGTTCTCCTACGAGCAGTACTTC | CASRSTSGFSYEQYF
few | TRBJ1-2 | . | TRBV20-1 | TGCAGTGCTAGAGATCATAAGCTGCTGGGGGGGTATGGCTACACCTTC | CSARDHKLLGGYGYTF
. | TRBJ1-1 | TRBD1 | TRBV25-1 | TGTGCCAGCGGGGACAGGGTTGGCACTGAAGCTTTCTTT | CASGDRVGTEAFF
many | TRBJ1-2 | . | TRBV12-3/TRBV12-4 | TGTGCCAGCAGTTCCCCTTCTGATGGCTACACCTTC | CASSSPSDGYTF
few | TRBJ1-2 | TRBD1 | TRBV5-1 | TGCGCCAGCAGCTTTCTGGACAGGGGGGCCTATGGCTACACCTTC | CASSFLDRGAYGYTF
. | TRBJ2-1 | . | TRBV2 | TGTGCCAGCAGTGAAGCGGTACAACAGTTCTTC | CASSEAVQQFF
. | TRBJ1-3 | . | TRBV30 | TGTGCCTGGACCGCTCAACTCTCTGGAAACACCATATATTTT | CAWTAQLSGNTIYF
. | TRBJ1-1 | . | TRBV3-1 | TGTGCCAGCAGCCCGACAAGGGCACTGAAAGCTTTCTTT | CASSPTRALKAFF